These 3 T cell receptor beta chains share one sample of origin, sequenced in a study of CXCR3-negative and CXCR3-positive naive CD8 T cells. No antigen is known for these receptors. In preparing the TRB cDNA libraries, 5' RACE with UMI labels was used. Following a re-call of the 5' RACE reads, TCRdb has one entry per CDR3 protein and lacks DNA. Here the sample table reports 100,000 or so distinct CDR3 sequences. Points from the study as a whole: For CXCR3-positive naive cells, TRB CDR3s were more hydrophobic than those of CXCR3-negative naive cells.

Sequencing was done on a sample of naive CXCR3+ CD8+ T cells from blood. Subset denoted: CD45RO-CCR7+CD27+CD95- naive CD8+ T cells expressing CXCR3 (TNR3+). Source of these receptors: a human donor in good health. Some clones in this sample may be carry-over from other donors' samples.

The rearrangement links TRBV28 to TRBJ2-3. CDR3 size: 14 residues. Germline CDR1 reads MDHEN; CDR2 reads SYDVKM. The CDR3 sequence is CASSLMQDTDTQYF.

The gene calls are TRBV10-3 and TRBJ2-1. The CDR3 is 14 residues long. Germline values: CDR1 ENHRY, CDR2 SYGVKD. The CDR3 region is CAISEIGTPNEQFF.

V gene TRBV3-1 combines with J gene TRBJ2-1; TCRdb's D call of TRBD1 is untestable without DNA. CDR1 and CDR2 from the germline V gene are LGHDT and YNNKEL (reference sequence). This CDR3 region has 15 residues. CDR3: CASSHGTGLPNEQFF.